This TCR beta chain was found in a study of blood T cells in healthy people across ages. Whole-study findings and limits: Long-lived donors had more naive CD4+ cells and higher diversity than aged donors. With donor CMV status unknown, expanded clonotype changes were possibly confounded. When one million T cells were used, diversity estimates were thought to be underestimates.

Points on this clonotype: Its matching antigen is unknown.

Roughly 10 milliliters was the volume of peripheral blood drawn from each donor. It was with a sample-barcoded 5' primer and a J-beta primer mix that a second PCR of roughly 7 to 12 cycles was run. TCRdb re-called the 5' RACE reads through MiXCR, storing one row per CDR3 protein. The sample includes some 1 million distinct CDR3 sequences, roughly 45% of them seen just once. Trimming cost V 10 bases and J 5 bases; bases outside gene matches: 3. The CDR3 runs to 13 residues. Germline V gene lookup returns CDR1 ENHRY and CDR2 SYGVKD. V usage is TRBV10-3 and J usage is TRBJ2-3; 13 bases are shared with TRBD2. The origin of this receptor is a woman aged 60-70 years in good health. Sequencing input: blood. DNA for the CDR3: TGTGCCACAGGACTAGCGGGAGAAGATACGCAGTATTTT. Translating it yields CATGLAGEDTQYF.